These 16 T cell receptor beta chains were all obtained from the same sample, sequenced in a study of CD4 T cells in relation to SARS-CoV-2 and coronaviruses. These receptors are not linked to any known antigen. The unexposed donors gave CD4+ T cells in 2011-2018, prior to COVID-19. The cells were cultured for approximately ten days before CD4+ T cells were isolated. Clones were sequenced by immunoSEQ multiplex PCR, and TCRdb holds only the in-frame ones, with some missing. The data hold approximately 20,000 clones, with around three quarters observed a single time. The sample comprised CD4+ T cells from PBMCs, cultured in vitro. All receptors derive from a human donor in good health.

The chain combines TRBV11-2 with TRBJ2-3; D uncertain. The CDR3 has 14 amino acids. Trimming stripped 8 bases from V and 0 bases from J, with 12 bases between. CDR1 and CDR2 from the germline V gene are SGHAT and FQNNGV. CDR3 nucleotides: TGTGCCAGCCAGGCCGAGCAAAGCACAGATACGCAGTATTTT. Protein product: CASQAEQSTDTQYF.

The V call is TRBV5-1, the J call TRBJ2-3, with D perhaps being TRBD1 or TRBD2 (5 bases each). The CDR3 is 15 amino acids. Germline CDR1 is SGHRS and CDR2 is YFSETQ. Between the trimmed V and J ends, which lost 6 bases and 1 base, there was a span of 15 bases. CDR3 in DNA: TGCGCCAGCACCGGAATGGGGGTTCGCACAGATACGCAGTATTTT. It translates to CASTGMGVRTDTQYF.

This clone has only a few counts. The chain employs TRBV28 and TRBJ1-2; the match to TRBD1 covers 7 bases. The CDR3 length is 13 residues. Germline V CDR1 and CDR2: MDHEN, SYDVKM. Germline trimming cut 2 bases from V and 4 bases from J; bases unmatched to any gene: 1. This CDR3 is CASSLGQAYGYTF. The CDR3 DNA reads TGTGCCAGCAGTTTAGGACAGGCCTATGGCTACACCTTC.

This chain joins TRBV10-2 and TRBJ2-3, with 9 bases lining up with TRBD1. Germline loops: CDR1 WSHSY, CDR2 SAAADI. The V gene end was trimmed by 10 bases and the J gene end by 0 bases; junction bases not matched to a gene: 5. The CDR3 runs to 14 residues. CDR3 in DNA: TGCGCCACCTGGGACAGGGCTAGCACAGATACGCAGTATTTT. It translates to CATWDRASTDTQYF.

This clone was detected once. The chain recombines TRBV29-1 with TRBJ1-2; 7 nucleotides agree with TRBD1. The germline V gene encodes CDR1 SQVTM and CDR2 ANQGSEA. V dropped 3 bases and J dropped 8; count of bases not matched to a gene: 6. This CDR3 is 12 amino acids long. For the CDR3, the DNA is TGCAGCGTTGAGAGTCAGGGGGGAGGCTACACCTTC. This encodes CSVESQGGGYTF.

The gene calls are TRBV7-9 and TRBJ2-5; TRBD2 matches at 14 bases. Germline CDR1 SEHNR, CDR2 FQNEAQ (reference sequence). The V and J ends lost 5 bases and 1 base, in that order; junction bases with no gene match: 3. The CDR3 consists of 16 residues. CDR3 nucleotide sequence: TGTGCCAGCAGCCTAGGGACTAGCGGGGGCCAAGAGACCCAGTACTTC. Translated: CASSLGTSGGQETQYF.

This chain connects TRBV18 to TRBJ1-2; 12 bases are a match to TRBD1. V shed 2 bases, J shed 1 base, and the junction held 8 bases outside the gene matches. CDR3 length: 18 residues. Germline CDR1 KGHSH, CDR2 LQKENI. CDR3 DNA: TGTGCCAGCTCACCAATAACGGGACAGGGGGCAGTTAACTATGGCTACACCTTC. This codes for CASSPITGQGAVNYGYTF.

The rearrangement uses TRBV24-1 and TRBJ1-2, with D unresolved. The CDR3 is 21 residues long. Germline lookup yields CDR1 KGHDR and CDR2 SFDVKD. Trimming removed 1 base from V and 0 bases from J, with 26 bases in between. As DNA, the CDR3 is TGTGCCACCAGTGATTTATCCCCCCTTAAGCCCTTTATGGGAGCTAACTATGGCTACACCTTC. Residues: CATSDLSPLKPFMGANYGYTF.

This clone was observed a handful of times. J is TRBJ2-7 and V is TRBV27; weak D call: TRBD1 (6 bases). The V gene lost 0 bases and the J gene lost 4 bases, with 13 bases spanning the gap. Germline CDR1 reads MNHEY; CDR2 reads SMNVEV (reference sequence). The CDR3 is 15 amino acids. CDR3 region: CASSLSGGGEYEQYF. DNA of the CDR3: TGTGCCAGCAGTTTATCTGGGGGCGGAGAGTACGAGCAGTACTTC.

This rearrangement joins TRBV30 to TRBJ2-1, with no clear D. V was cut by 4 bases and J by 10 bases, with 17 bases left in between. CDR3 length equals 13 residues. Germline loops: CDR1 GTSNPN, CDR2 SVGIG (reference sequence). In DNA form, the CDR3 reads TGTGCCTGGAAAAAAGAATCTTTTCGCGAGCAGTTCTTC. Protein: CAWKKESFREQFF.

The chain combines TRBV30 with TRBJ1-2, with 10 bases aligning to TRBD1. Germline CDR1 GTSNPN, CDR2 SVGIG (reference sequence). Germline trimming cut 3 bases from V and 4 bases from J; bases unmatched to any gene: 8. This CDR3 has 15 residues. As DNA, the CDR3 is TGTGCCTGGAGGCTACCGACAGGGGGCGGCTATGGCTACACCTTC. This translates into CAWRLPTGGGYGYTF.

V is TRBV19 and J is TRBJ2-1; 7 nucleotides align to TRBD2. J gave up 0 bases and V 6 bases, and 5 bases lay outside the gene matches. The CDR3 length is 15 residues. Germline CDR1 reads LNHDA; CDR2 reads SQIVND (reference sequence). CDR3 coding DNA: TGTGCCAGTAGCTTGCGGGGGAGCTCCTACAATGAGCAGTTCTTC. Amino acids: CASSLRGSSYNEQFF.

This clone has a handful of counts. The chain employs TRBV5-1 and TRBJ2-7, with 10 bases that match TRBD1. V shed 1 base, J shed 4 bases, and the junction held 14 bases outside the gene matches. The CDR3 has 18 amino acids. The V gene's germline CDR1 is SGHRS and CDR2 YFSETQ. The DNA for the CDR3 is TGCGCCAGCAGCTTGACAGGGACAGGGGCCCGGGGGAATTACGAGCAGTACTTC. Translation gives CASSLTGTGARGNYEQYF.

The V and J genes are TRBV11-2 and TRBJ2-7; possible D gene TRBD1, 5 bases. The CDR3 is 13 amino acids. Trimming shortened V by 2 bases and J by 5 bases, and 10 bases separated the two germline ends. In germline, CDR1 is SGHAT, CDR2 FQNNGV. The CDR3 DNA is TGTGCCAGCAGCTTAAACAGGATCCACGAGCAGTACTTC. Translated: CASSLNRIHEQYF.

This clone has just one count. The genes are TRBV5-4 and TRBJ2-1; TRBD1 is a possible D gene (6 bases). V was clipped by 4 bases and J by 0 bases, with 14 bases between them. The CDR3 spans 16 residues. CDR1 and CDR2 from the germline V gene are SGHNT and YYREEE (reference sequence). CDR3 protein: CASSLDSQGSYNEQFF. The DNA of the CDR3 is TGTGCCAGCAGCCTGGACAGTCAAGGCTCCTACAATGAGCAGTTCTTC.

The chain has TRBV19 and TRBJ1-1; D not certain. CDR3 length: 14 amino acids. Trimming removed 7 bases from V and 6 bases from J, with 18 bases in between. Germline CDR1 LNHDA, CDR2 SQIVND (reference sequence). CDR3 DNA: TGTGCCAGTACTGGGAGGGTATGGGTCCCTGAAGCTTTCTTT. The encoded protein is CASTGRVWVPEAFF.